One and the same sample provided the 30 T cell receptor beta chains below, sequenced in a study of cytomegalovirus exposure and HLA in healthy donors. 60 Vbeta and 13 Jbeta primers were used in PCR. Here immunoSEQ multiplex PCR was the method, and the copy in TCRdb shows in-frame clones only, minus some. The sample yields about 140,000 clones, more than 75% seen once. Sequences were obtained from PBMCs. The receptor source for this set is a man aged 45 to 65 in good health and CMV-seronegative.

This rearrangement joins TRBV30 to TRBJ1-1, with 8 nucleotides matching TRBD1. V gave up 4 bases and J gave up 8 bases; unmatched junction bases: 3. Germline CDR1 and CDR2: GTSNPN and SVGIG (reference sequence). This CDR3 has 11 residues. CDR3 DNA: TGTGCCTGGACCGACAGGGGAGAAGCTTTCTTT. Residues: CAWTDRGEAFF.

The rearrangement joins TRBV28 to TRBJ1-5; D remains ambiguous. V lost 1 base, J lost 7 bases, and 5 bases lay in between. The germline gives CDR1 MDHEN, CDR2 SYDVKM. There are 12 residues in the CDR3. CDR3 sequence (DNA): TGTGCCAGCAGTTTATTAGAGCAGCCCCAGCATTTT. Its translation: CASSLLEQPQHF. The full variable domain, with the rest looked up from reference TRBV28 and TRBJ1-5, is DVKVTQSSRYLVKRTGEKVFLECVQDMDHENMFWYRQDPGLGLRLIYFSYDVKMKEKGDIPEGYSVSREKKERFSLILESASTNQTSMYLCASSLLEQPQHFGDGTRLSIL.

A single count supports this clone. The rearrangement links TRBV10-3 to TRBJ2-3; perhaps TRBD1 as D (5 bases). Germline V CDR1 and CDR2: ENHRY, SYGVKD. The CDR3 has 14 residues. V lost 10 bases and J lost 0, with 14 bases in between. The chain's CDR3 is CATTDRQSTDTQYF. The CDR3 nucleotides read TGTGCCACCACCGACAGACAGAGCACAGATACGCAGTATTTT.

The V gene is TRBV25-1, the J gene TRBJ1-2; 8 nucleotides match TRBD1. J gave up 8 bases and V 5 bases, and 4 bases lay outside the gene matches. CDR3 length equals 12 residues. The germline V gene encodes CDR1 MGHDK and CDR2 SYGVNS. CDR3 coding DNA: TGTGCCAGCAGTCGGACAGGGTACGGCTACACCTTC. As protein: CASSRTGYGYTF.

The V gene is TRBV7-2, the J gene TRBJ1-5, with TRBD1 as a possible D gene (5 bases). This CDR3 is built from 15 residues. Germline assignment: CDR1 SGHTA and CDR2 FQGNSA. V was pared by 5 bases and J by 7 bases, with 18 bases between. As DNA, the CDR3 is TGTGCCAGCAGCCCCATGGAGGGGCCGGGGCAGCCCCAGCATTTT. Amino acids: CASSPMEGPGQPQHF.

This clone has only a few counts. This chain uses TRBV5-6 with TRBJ1-2, with D possibly matching TRBD1 (6 bases). The CDR3 spans 13 residues. Trimming removed 4 bases from V and 5 bases from J, with 12 bases in between. Germline CDR1 and CDR2: SGHDT and YYEEEE. The CDR3 coding sequence is TGTGCCAGCAGCCGAGACAGGCTTTATGGCTACACCTTC. Residues: CASSRDRLYGYTF. Full variable domain (remainder filled in from reference TRBV5-6 and TRBJ1-2): DAGVTQSPTHLIKTRGQQVTLRCSPKSGHDTVSWYQQALGQGPQFIFQYYEEEERQRGNFPDRFSGHQFPNYSSELNVNALLLGDSALYLCASSRDRLYGYTFGSGTRLTVV.

This clone is a singleton in its sample. V is TRBV18 and J is TRBJ2-1, with TRBD2 matching over 13 bases. This CDR3 has 15 residues. Germline V gives CDR1 KGHSH, CDR2 LQKENI. After removal of 2 bases from V and 6 bases from J, the junction contained 1 base not matched to a gene. The CDR3 sequence: CASSPGTSGVNEQFF. The CDR3 DNA is TGTGCCAGCTCACCAGGGACTAGCGGGGTCAATGAGCAGTTCTTC.

The chain combines TRBV5-4 with TRBJ2-3; TRBD2 is a possible D gene (6 bases). Looked up from germline, CDR1 is SGHNT and CDR2 is YYREEE (reference sequence). This CDR3 is 16 amino acids long. Trimming took 3 bases from V and 2 from J, leaving 16 bases between them. CDR3 protein: CASSSRVGGTTDTQYF. DNA for the CDR3: TGTGCCAGCAGCTCGCGAGTGGGAGGTACCACAGATACGCAGTATTTT.

This sequence joins TRBV19 and TRBJ2-1, with 7 bases aligning to TRBD2. Looked up from germline, CDR1 is LNHDA and CDR2 is SQIVND (reference sequence). This CDR3 spans 14 amino acids. V shed 8 bases and J 8 bases; nucleotides not matched to a gene: 12. Here the CDR3 reads CASSSGAGGYEQFF. The CDR3 DNA is TGTGCCAGTTCGAGCGGGGCTGGGGGGTATGAGCAGTTCTTC.

This clone has a handful of counts. The rearrangement uses TRBV5-4 and TRBJ2-1, with D maybe TRBD2 (7 bases). This CDR3 region has 16 residues. Germline V gene sequence: CDR1 SGHNT, CDR2 YYREEE (reference sequence). Trimming took off 3 bases at V and 4 bases at J, with 17 bases between the two ends. The CDR3 protein is CASSSGGRETYNEQFF. In DNA, the CDR3 is TGTGCCAGCAGCTCGGGGGGCCGGGAAACTTACAATGAGCAGTTCTTC.

This clone was found a few times. In DNA form, the CDR3 reads TGTGCCAGCAGCTTGGGGGGGAAGTACGAGCAGTACTTC. Translated: CASSLGGKYEQYF. The V and J genes are TRBV7-6 and TRBJ2-7; the match to TRBD2 covers 7 bases. Germline V CDR1 and CDR2: SGHVS, FNYEAQ. The CDR3 is 13 residues long. V trimming: 3 bases; J trimming: 4 bases; junction bases outside the gene matches: 3.

With respect to this clone: The sample carries other DNA sequences with the same CDR3. This chain connects TRBV9 to TRBJ1-3; TRBD1 might be the D (6 bases). V lost 0 bases and J lost 1, with 8 bases in between. Germline loops: CDR1 SGDLS, CDR2 YYNGEE. This CDR3 spans 15 amino acids. CDR3 nucleotides: TGTGCCAGCAGCGTAGAGGGGGATTCTGGAAACACCATATATTTT. As protein: CASSVEGDSGNTIYF.

This clone came up a few times. This chain connects TRBV5-1 to TRBJ2-1; 11 nucleotides match TRBD2. Germline V lookup: CDR1 SGHRS, CDR2 YFSETQ. Unmatched junction bases numbered 5, after V lost 2 bases and J lost 7 bases. The CDR3 consists of 15 residues. The CDR3 DNA reads TGCGCCAGCAGCTTTCTAGCGGGAGGTGGGAATGAGCAGTTCTTC. Translating gives CASSFLAGGGNEQFF. Full variable domain (missing parts from reference TRBV5-1 and TRBJ2-1): KAGVTQTPRYLIKTRGQQVTLSCSPISGHRSVSWYQQTPGQGLQFLFEYFSETQRNKGNFPGRFSGRQFSNSRSEMNVSTLELGDSALYLCASSFLAGGGNEQFFGPGTRLTVL.

This sequence joins TRBV11-2 and TRBJ1-2, with 7 bases fitting TRBD1. This CDR3 is 18 amino acids long. Germline CDR1 is SGHAT and CDR2 is FQNNGV. Trimming at V came to 6 bases and at J to 2 bases, leaving 18 bases not matched to a gene. This CDR3 is CASSLSGTASYQNYGYTF. As DNA, the CDR3 is TGTGCCAGCAGTTTGTCCGGGACAGCGAGCTACCAAAACTATGGCTACACCTTC.

There are a few counts of this clone. The V call is TRBV19, the J call TRBJ1-5; D is perhaps TRBD1 (6 bases). Germline V gene sequence: CDR1 LNHDA, CDR2 SQIVND (reference sequence). Trimming removed 1 base at V and 3 bases at J, with 13 bases between. The CDR3 has 16 amino acids. CDR3 region: CASSIVGRGYNQPQHF. In DNA, the CDR3 is TGTGCCAGTAGTATAGTCGGCAGGGGCTACAATCAGCCCCAGCATTTT. Full variable domain (rest looked up from reference TRBV19 and TRBJ1-5): DGGITQSPKYLFRKEGQNVTLSCEQNLNHDAMYWYRQDPGQGLRLIYYSQIVNDFQKGDIAEGYSVSREKKESFPLTVTSAQKNPTAFYLCASSIVGRGYNQPQHFGDGTRLSIL.

The CDR3 reads CASSLGQGAGADTQYF. The CDR3 DNA follows: TGCGCCAGCAGCTTGGGCCAGGGGGCTGGTGCAGATACGCAGTATTTT. This sequence joins TRBV5-1 and TRBJ2-3, with TRBD1 matching 8 bases. The CDR3 spans 16 residues. The germline gives CDR1 SGHRS, CDR2 YFSETQ. J was trimmed by 4 bases and V by 0 bases; bases with no gene match: 7. Full variable domain (missing parts from reference TRBV5-1 and TRBJ2-3): KAGVTQTPRYLIKTRGQQVTLSCSPISGHRSVSWYQQTPGQGLQFLFEYFSETQRNKGNFPGRFSGRQFSNSRSEMNVSTLELGDSALYLCASSLGQGAGADTQYFGPGTRLTVL.

This clone was recorded once. The chain carries TRBV2 and TRBJ2-3, with TRBD1 matching 7 bases. V lost 2 bases and J lost 4; bases outside the gene matches: 3. The germline CDR1 and CDR2 sequences are SNHLY and FYNNEI. The CDR3 extends over 14 amino acids. This CDR3 reads CASSESQGADTQYF. The CDR3 region has the DNA TGTGCCAGCAGTGAAAGCCAGGGGGCAGATACGCAGTATTTT.

This clone was seen a few times. The chain has TRBV29-1 and TRBJ1-1; tentative D call: TRBD1 (6 bases). The CDR3 consists of 12 residues. CDR1 SQVTM and CDR2 ANQGSEA come from the germline V gene. V was shortened by 8 bases and J by 1 base, with 11 bases between the two germline ends. CDR3 residues: CSSTQGNTEAFF. In DNA, the CDR3 is TGCAGCTCGACACAGGGGAACACTGAAGCTTTCTTT.

This clone was recorded only once. The V gene is TRBV10-3, the J gene TRBJ2-2, with D perhaps TRBD1 (6 bases). Trimming stripped 4 bases from V and 4 bases from J, with 16 bases between. Germline loops: CDR1 ENHRY, CDR2 SYGVKD. The CDR3 spans 16 residues. CDR3 protein: CAISVGAARGTGELFF. The CDR3 DNA reads TGTGCCATCAGTGTGGGGGCGGCCCGAGGCACCGGGGAGCTGTTTTTT.

This chain links TRBV5-4 with TRBJ1-1; 7 bases are a match to TRBD1. CDR1 is SGHNT, CDR2 YYREEE, per germline (reference sequence). The CDR3 loop spans 15 amino acids. V shed 0 bases, J shed 2 bases, and the junction held 4 bases outside the gene matches. The CDR3 is CASSLGRGVNTEAFF. In nucleotides, the CDR3 is TGTGCCAGCAGCTTGGGCAGGGGGGTAAACACTGAAGCTTTCTTT.

This chain connects TRBV7-3 to TRBJ1-1, with TRBD1 matching 11 bases. The CDR3 is made up of 15 amino acids. Germline lookup yields CDR1 SGHTA and CDR2 FQGTGA. V dropped 5 bases and J dropped 5; count of bases not matched to a gene: 7. The CDR3 reads CASSPGGTGGTEAFF. DNA of the CDR3: TGTGCCAGCAGCCCCGGAGGGACAGGGGGTACTGAAGCTTTCTTT.

With regard to this clone: The sample holds other DNA sequences that translate to the same CDR3. The chain combines TRBV9 with TRBJ2-5; TRBD2 matches 7 bases. Germline CDR1 SGDLS, CDR2 YYNGEE. The V segment lost 2 bases and the J segment 4 bases; nucleotides outside the gene matches: 5. This CDR3 has 14 amino acids. CDR3 bases: TGTGCCAGCAGCGTTGTCGGGGGGAGAGAGACCCAGTACTTC. Translated: CASSVVGGRETQYF.

In this sample, this clone turned up a few times. V gene TRBV18 combines with J gene TRBJ1-4; 9 bases align to TRBD1. J was trimmed by 7 bases and V by 3 bases; bases with no gene match: 6. CDR3 length: 15 amino acids. Germline V gives CDR1 KGHSH, CDR2 LQKENI. The CDR3 nucleotides are TGTGCCAGCTCACCCGGGACAGGGTCTAGTGAAAAACTGTTTTTT. It specifies CASSPGTGSSEKLFF.

The chain links TRBV20-1 to TRBJ2-1, with 8 bases identical to TRBD1. There are 11 residues in the CDR3. Germline CDR1 DFQATT, CDR2 SNEGSKA (reference sequence). Germline trimming cut 6 bases from V and 8 bases from J; bases unmatched to any gene: 3. This CDR3 is CSAGRGHEQFF. The CDR3 nucleotides read TGCAGTGCGGGCAGGGGGCATGAGCAGTTCTTC.

CDR3 sequence: CASRLQGLAGVQETQYF. In nucleotides, the CDR3 is TGTGCCAGCAGGCTCCAAGGGCTAGCGGGAGTACAAGAGACCCAGTACTTC. The rearrangement joins TRBV25-1 to TRBJ2-5; 10 positions agree with TRBD2. Germline V gene sequence: CDR1 MGHDK, CDR2 SYGVNS. The ends lost 6 bases at V and 2 bases at J; junction bases unmatched: 12. The CDR3 length is 17 residues.

V and J are TRBV12-5 and TRBJ2-2; 7 nucleotides line up with TRBD2. The germline CDR1 and CDR2 sequences are LGHNT and FRNRAP. With 6 bases clipped from V and 0 bases from J, the junction kept 7 bases outside the gene matches. The CDR3 sequence is 16 residues long. CDR3: CASGRPSGANTGELFF. The CDR3 DNA reads TGTGCTAGTGGACGCCCCAGCGGGGCGAACACCGGGGAGCTGTTTTTT.

The V and J genes are TRBV28 and TRBJ2-1, with 9 positions matching TRBD1. This CDR3 region has 13 residues. Germline V gives CDR1 MDHEN, CDR2 SYDVKM. The ends lost 10 bases at V and 3 bases at J; junction bases unmatched: 4. CDR3 nucleotide sequence: TGTGCCACCGGGACAGGGAACTACAATGAGCAGTTCTTC. Translated: CATGTGNYNEQFF.

This chain links TRBV2 with TRBJ1-2, with a weak D call TRBD1 (6 bases). Germline loops: CDR1 SNHLY, CDR2 FYNNEI. The ends were cut back, 5 bases at V and 5 bases at J, with 9 bases in the middle. The CDR3 extends over 12 amino acids. The DNA of the CDR3 is TGTGCCAGCAGTCGGGACAAGTATGGCTACACCTTC. This codes for CASSRDKYGYTF.

The rearrangement links TRBV5-1 to TRBJ1-2; D gene uncertain. The CDR3 is made up of 15 amino acids. CDR1 SGHRS and CDR2 YFSETQ come from the germline V gene. Trimming shortened V by 4 bases and J by 5 bases, and 18 bases separated the two germline ends. CDR3 DNA: TGCGCCAGCAGCCCTGACTCGGAAGGCCCTTATGGCTACACCTTC. Translated, it gives CASSPDSEGPYGYTF.

V is TRBV5-6 and J is TRBJ2-1; TRBD1 matches at 8 bases. CDR3 size: 13 residues. Trimming at V came to 4 bases and at J to 9 bases, leaving 6 bases not matched to a gene. The germline V gene has CDR1 SGHDT and CDR2 YYEEEE. CDR3 protein: CASSVTGDSEQFF. The CDR3 DNA follows: TGTGCCAGCAGCGTGACAGGGGATAGTGAGCAGTTCTTC.